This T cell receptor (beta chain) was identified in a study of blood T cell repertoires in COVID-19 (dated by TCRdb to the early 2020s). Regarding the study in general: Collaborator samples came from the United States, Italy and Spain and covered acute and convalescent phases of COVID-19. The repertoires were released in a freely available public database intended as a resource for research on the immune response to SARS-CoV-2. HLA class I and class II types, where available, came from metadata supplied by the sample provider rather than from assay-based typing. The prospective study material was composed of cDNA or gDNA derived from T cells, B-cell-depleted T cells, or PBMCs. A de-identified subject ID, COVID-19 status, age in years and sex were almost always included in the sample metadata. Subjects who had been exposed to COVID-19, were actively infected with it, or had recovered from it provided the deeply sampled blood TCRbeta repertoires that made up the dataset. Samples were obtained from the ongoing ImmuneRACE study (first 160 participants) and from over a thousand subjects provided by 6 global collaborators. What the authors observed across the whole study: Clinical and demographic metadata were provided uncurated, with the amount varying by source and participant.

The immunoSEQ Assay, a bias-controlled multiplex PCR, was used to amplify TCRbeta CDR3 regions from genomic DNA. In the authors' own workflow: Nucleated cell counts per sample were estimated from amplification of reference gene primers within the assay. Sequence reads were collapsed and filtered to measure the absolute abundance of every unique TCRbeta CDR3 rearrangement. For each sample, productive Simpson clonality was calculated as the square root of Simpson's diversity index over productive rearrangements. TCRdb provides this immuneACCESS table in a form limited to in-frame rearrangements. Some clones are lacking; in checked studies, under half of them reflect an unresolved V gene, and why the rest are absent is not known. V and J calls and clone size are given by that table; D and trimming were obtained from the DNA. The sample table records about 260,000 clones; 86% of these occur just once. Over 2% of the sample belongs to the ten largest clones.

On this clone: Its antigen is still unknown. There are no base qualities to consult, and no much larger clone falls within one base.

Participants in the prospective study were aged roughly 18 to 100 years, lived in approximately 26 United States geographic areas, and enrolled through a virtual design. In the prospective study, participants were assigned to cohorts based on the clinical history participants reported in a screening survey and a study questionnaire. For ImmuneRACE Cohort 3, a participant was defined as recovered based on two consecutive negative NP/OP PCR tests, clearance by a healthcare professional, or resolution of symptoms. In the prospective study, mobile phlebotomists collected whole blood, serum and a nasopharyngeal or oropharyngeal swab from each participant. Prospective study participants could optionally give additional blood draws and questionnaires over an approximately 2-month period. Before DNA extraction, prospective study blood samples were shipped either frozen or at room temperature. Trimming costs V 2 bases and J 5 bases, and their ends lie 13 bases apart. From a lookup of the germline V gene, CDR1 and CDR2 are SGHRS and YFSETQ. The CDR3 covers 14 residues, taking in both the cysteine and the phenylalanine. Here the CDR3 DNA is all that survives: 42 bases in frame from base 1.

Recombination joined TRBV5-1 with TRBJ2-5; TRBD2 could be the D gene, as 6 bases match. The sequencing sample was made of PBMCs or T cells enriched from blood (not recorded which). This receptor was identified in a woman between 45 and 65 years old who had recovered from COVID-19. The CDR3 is CASSFGGGGETQYF. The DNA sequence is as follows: TGCGCCAGCAGCTTTGGTGGCGGAGGGGAGACCCAGTACTTC.